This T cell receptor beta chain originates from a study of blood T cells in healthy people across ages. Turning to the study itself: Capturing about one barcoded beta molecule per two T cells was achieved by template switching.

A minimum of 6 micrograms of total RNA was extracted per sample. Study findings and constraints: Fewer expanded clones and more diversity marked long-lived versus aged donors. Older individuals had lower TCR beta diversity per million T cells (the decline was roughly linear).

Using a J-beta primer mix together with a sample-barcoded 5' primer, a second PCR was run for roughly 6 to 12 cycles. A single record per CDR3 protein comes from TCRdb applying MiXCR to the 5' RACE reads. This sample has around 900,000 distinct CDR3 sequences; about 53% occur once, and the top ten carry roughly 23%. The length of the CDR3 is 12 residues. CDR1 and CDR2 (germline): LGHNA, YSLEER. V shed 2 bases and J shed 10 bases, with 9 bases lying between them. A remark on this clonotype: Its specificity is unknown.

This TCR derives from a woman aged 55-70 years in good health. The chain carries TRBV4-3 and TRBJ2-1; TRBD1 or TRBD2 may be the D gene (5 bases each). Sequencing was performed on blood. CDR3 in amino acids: CASSQWGREQFF. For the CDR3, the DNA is TGCGCCAGCAGCCAATGGGGACGCGAGCAGTTCTTC.